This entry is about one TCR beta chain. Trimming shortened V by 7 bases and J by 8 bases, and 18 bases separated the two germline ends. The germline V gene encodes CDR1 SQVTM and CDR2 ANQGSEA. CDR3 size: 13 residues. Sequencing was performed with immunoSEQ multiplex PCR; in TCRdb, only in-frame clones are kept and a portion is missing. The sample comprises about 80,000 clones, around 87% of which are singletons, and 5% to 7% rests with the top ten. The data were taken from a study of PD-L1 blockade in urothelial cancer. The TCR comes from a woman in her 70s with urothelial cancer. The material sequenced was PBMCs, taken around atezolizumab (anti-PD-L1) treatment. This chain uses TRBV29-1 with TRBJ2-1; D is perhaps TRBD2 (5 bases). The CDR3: CSADPLEGHEQFF. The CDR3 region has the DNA TGCAGCGCTGACCCCCTTGAGGGCCATGAGCAGTTCTTC.